This TCR beta chain derives from a study of CXCR3-negative and CXCR3-positive naive CD8 T cells (dated by TCRdb to about 2019). About the investigation overall: In total, roughly 140 million TRB reads were obtained, which works out to roughly 1.5 +/- 0.3 million reads per library. Naive subsets from 5 donors and memory cells from 3 donors were included in the TRBV-TRBJ cluster analysis. Diversity and physicochemical repertoire analyses covered some eleven donors pooled from two independent experiments.

For each CD8+ T cell subset, flow sorting was done in triplicate, and 250,000 to 300,000 cells per subset went directly into RLT lysis buffer. Naive CD8+ T cells were defined stringently as CD45RO-CCR7+CD27+CD95- to exclude memory contaminants. Peripheral blood mononuclear cells were isolated from buffy coats using standard density gradient centrifugation. Naive CXCR3-negative and CXCR3-positive CD8+ T cells were flow-sorted on a FACSAria III. Total RNA was extracted from sorted cells with an RNeasy Mini Kit. What the research found in general, with its limitations: Both naive subsets had comparably high repertoire diversity, while memory CD8+ T cells had much lower repertoire diversity. Compared with CXCR3-negative naive cells, CXCR3-positive naive cells had TRB CDR3s with higher hydrophobicity (lower Kidera factor 4), lower energy, and higher strength and volume indices. Because CXCR3 expression was partially decreased after cryopreservation, freshly isolated PBMCs were used for most assays. Within the same donor, TRBV-TRBJ usage looked similar between naive CXCR3-negative and CXCR3-positive cells, but memory cells had distinct patterns. Because surface CD5, which is linked to self-reactivity in mice, was comparable between the naive subsets, TCR interaction strength was also inferred from the physicochemical properties of TRB CDR3s.

Note on this clonotype: No cognate antigen has been identified for it.

Counted from cysteine to phenylalanine, this CDR3 has 15 amino acids. The coding DNA is unavailable. The data were produced on a NextSeq 550. The Human TCR Profiling Kit (MiLaboratory) was used to make UMI-labeled 5' RACE TRB cDNA libraries. The full amount of extracted RNA was used for cDNA synthesis, and the full amount of resulting cDNA was used for PCR amplification. The libraries were made side by side, with each library going through the same number of PCR cycles. Under the source paper's analysis protocol: With a requirement of at least two reads per UMI, MIGEC and MiXCR extracted about 53,000 +/- 9,400 unique UMI-labeled TRB cDNA molecules per library. On average, approximately 40,000 +/- 10,000 functional in-frame TRB CDR3 nucleotide clonotypes lacking stop codons were found per library. After downsampling to 5000 UMI-labeled TRB molecules per sample, diversity metrics, including normalized Shannon-Wiener and Chao1, were computed in VDJtools. VDJtools was used to calculate clonotype-size-weighted physicochemical properties of the central five CDR3 residues, namely interaction energy, strength, volume and Kidera factor 4. TCRdb reprocessed the reads and lists each CDR3 protein sequence as a single entry, with no DNA. TCRdb assigned the V and J calls; the authors' analysis was not used. The sample table gives about 120,000 distinct CDR3 sequences. Of the sample, approximately 0.54% falls within the top ten clones.

This receptor chain uses TRBV23-1 and TRBJ2-3; TCRdb's D gene call, TRBD2, goes unchecked for lack of DNA. TRBV23-1 is an ORF for which the function is uncertain. The TCR was taken from a human donor in good health. Some clones in this sample may be carry-over from other donors' samples. Sequencing was carried out using naive CXCR3+ CD8+ T cells from blood. In light of the paper, this sample's cell subset or site label describes: CD45RO-CCR7+CD27+CD95- naive CD8+ T cells expressing CXCR3 (TNR3+). This receptor has the CDR3 CASSLAGGQPDTQYF.